The sequence of this TCR beta chain was determined in a study of blood T cell repertoires in COVID-19. Germline assignment: CDR1 KGHSH and CDR2 LQKENI. The CDR3 is 18 residues long. V dropped 3 bases and J dropped 11; count of bases not matched to a gene: 18. Study processing details: Nucleated cell counts were estimated from reference gene primer amplification. TCRdb's copy holds only in-frame clones and misses some; the assay was immunoSEQ multiplex PCR. V, J and clone size are those of that table, while D and trimming were read from the DNA. The data contain 100,000 to 150,000 clones, roughly 85% of them singletons.

This sequence was found in a man at least 80 years old with active or convalescent COVID-19. The rearrangement joins TRBV18 to TRBJ1-6; 8 bases are a match to TRBD1. Input material: peripheral blood. CDR3 sequence: CASSPNRQGPAISAPLHF. As DNA, the CDR3 is TGTGCCAGCTCACCCAACCGACAGGGGCCGGCTATATCAGCACCCCTCCACTTT. Full variable domain (missing parts from reference TRBV18 and TRBJ1-6): NAGVMQNPRHLVRRRGQEARLRCSPMKGHSHVYWYRQLPEEGLKFMVYLQKENIIDESGMPKERFSAEFPKEGPSILRIQQVVRGDSAAYFCASSPNRQGPAISAPLHFGNGTRLTVT.